The sample holds many counts of the clone carrying this TCR beta chain. The sample belongs to a study of neurological immune-mediated disorders. TCRdb independently ran MiXCR on the 5' RACE reads; one entry per CDR3 protein. The sample carries under 85,000 distinct CDR3 sequences, 13% to 15% recorded once. Source material: PBMCs. The TCR originated in a woman aged 45 to 65 in good health.

The CDR3 loop is CSARDRQTQETQYF. For the CDR3, the DNA is TGCAGTGCTAGAGATAGGCAGACTCAAGAGACCCAGTACTTC. The chain is built from TRBV20-1 and TRBJ2-5, with unresolved D. The germline V gene encodes CDR1 DFQATT and CDR2 SNEGSKA (reference sequence). The CDR3 runs to 14 residues. V was cut by 0 bases and J by 2 bases, with 10 bases left in between.